The entry that follows covers one T cell receptor beta chain sequence. The antigen remains undetermined. This sample is drawn from a study of blood T cells in healthy people across ages. Study-wide results and limits: The long-lived group displayed more naive CD4+ cells, plus higher diversity, than the aged donors did. In these data, TCR beta diversity tracked strongly with naive T cell percentage.

Sample-barcoded 5' priming and a J-beta primer mix drove a second PCR of about 6 to 12 cycles. TCRdb used MiXCR to reprocess the 5' RACE reads, holding one entry per CDR3 protein. This sample carries 800,000 to 950,000 distinct CDR3 sequences, under 50% of them seen once, and the ten largest clones take 13%. Germline V gene sequence: CDR1 SGHNT, CDR2 YYREEE (reference sequence). V gave up 0 bases and J gave up 5 bases; unmatched junction bases: 9. The CDR3 is made up of 17 amino acids. Input material: blood. V gene TRBV5-4 combines with J gene TRBJ2-2; 8 bases are shared with TRBD1. This TCR was recovered from a man aged 30-40 years in good health. CDR3 sequence (DNA): TGTGCCAGCAGCTTGGCCGGACAGGGAGGAAGGACCGGGGAGCTGTTTTTT. Translation gives CASSLAGQGGRTGELFF.